The rows below give T cell receptor beta chains drawn from one sample of a study of graft-versus-host responses after intestinal transplantation. Generated by immunoSEQ multiplex PCR, the TCRdb table keeps only in-frame clones and is missing some. Among about 130,000 clones, approximately 94% were seen once, and the ten largest hold roughly 0.16%. These receptors' antigens are unknown. The sequences come from unstimulated CD4+ T cells sorted from spleen or lymph node cells, collected before intestinal transplant. Receptor source: a human donor who received an intestinal transplant. Both conserved end residues are part of each CDR3. D genes are given only for firm matches. Rows give clone size only sometimes, using once, few, many, or a class for an expanded clone.

D: TRBD1
size: .
V: TRBV5-1
J: TRBJ1-1
CDR3: CASSAIGQGSNTEAFF
DNA: TGCGCCAGCAGCGCAATCGGACAGGGCTCGAACACTGAAGCTTTCTTT

D: .
size: .
V: TRBV7-6
J: TRBJ1-2
CDR3: CASSLREGANYGYTF
DNA: TGTGCCAGCAGCTTAAGAGAGGGGGCTAACTATGGCTACACCTTC

D: .
size: once
V: TRBV19
J: TRBJ1-5
CDR3: CASSRAGGPQHF
DNA: TGTGCCAGTAGTCGGGCCGGTGGGCCCCAGCATTTT

D: TRBD1
size: .
V: TRBV5-1
J: TRBJ2-1
CDR3: CASSPGQRLYNEQFF
DNA: TGCGCCAGCAGCCCGGGACAGCGCCTCTACAATGAGCAGTTCTTC

D: TRBD1
size: .
V: TRBV5-1
J: TRBJ2-2
CDR3: CASSLGDRVGTGELFF
DNA: TGCGCCAGCAGCTTGGGTGACAGGGTTGGGACCGGGGAGCTGTTTTTT

D: .
size: .
V: TRBV9
J: TRBJ1-2
CDR3: CASSGPRAYYGYTF
DNA: TGTGCCAGCAGCGGACCCAGGGCATACTATGGCTACACCTTC

D: .
size: .
V: TRBV5-4
J: TRBJ1-2
CDR3: CASSPTGRGELYGYTF
DNA: TGTGCCAGCAGCCCCACAGGACGGGGAGAACTCTATGGCTACACCTTC

D: .
size: once
V: TRBV5-1
J: TRBJ2-1
CDR3: CASSSLTGGKEYNEQFF
DNA: TGCGCCAGCAGCTCTTTGACCGGCGGGAAGGAATACAATGAGCAGTTCTTC

D: .
size: .
V: TRBV16
J: TRBJ1-2
CDR3: CASSQFLKQGDYTF
DNA: TGTGCCAGCAGCCAATTTCTCAAACAGGGAGACTACACCTTC

D: TRBD1
size: .
V: TRBV6-5
J: TRBJ2-3
CDR3: CASSYRRTGGTDTQYF
DNA: TGTGCCAGCAGTTACCGAAGGACAGGGGGCACAGATACGCAGTATTTT

D: .
size: .
V: TRBV10-1
J: TRBJ2-3
CDR3: CASSPRPTDTQYF
DNA: TGCGCCAGCAGTCCGCGACCCACAGATACGCAGTATTTT

D: TRBD1
size: .
V: TRBV5-1
J: TRBJ1-4
CDR3: CASGRDREGEKLFF
DNA: TGCGCCAGCGGCCGGGACAGGGAGGGAGAAAAACTGTTTTTT

D: .
size: .
V: TRBV6-6
J: TRBJ2-7
CDR3: CASSYDLSYEQYF
DNA: TGTGCCAGCAGTTACGATTTATCCTACGAGCAGTACTTC

D: .
size: .
V: TRBV6-5
J: TRBJ2-7
CDR3: CASRREQTYEQYF
DNA: TGTGCCAGCAGGCGGGAACAAACCTACGAGCAGTACTTC

D: .
size: few
V: TRBV14
J: TRBJ2-7
CDR3: CASSQEGIEQYF
DNA: TGTGCCAGCAGCCAAGAGGGGATCGAGCAGTACTTC

D: .
size: .
V: TRBV13
J: TRBJ1-1
CDR3: CASSLGRPARNTEAFF
DNA: TGTGCCAGCAGCTTAGGCAGGCCTGCACGGAACACTGAAGCTTTCTTT

D: .
size: .
V: TRBV11-1
J: TRBJ1-2
CDR3: CASSLGQWSGYTF
DNA: TGTGCCAGCAGCTTAGGACAGTGGAGTGGCTACACCTTC

D: TRBD1
size: .
V: TRBV11-2
J: TRBJ2-7
CDR3: CASSSPGTGSEQYF
DNA: TGTGCCAGCAGCTCCCCCGGGACAGGGTCCGAGCAGTACTTC

D: .
size: .
V: TRBV7-2
J: TRBJ1-5
CDR3: CASSLRQNQPQHF
DNA: TGTGCCAGCAGCCTGAGACAGAACCAGCCCCAGCATTTT

D: .
size: .
V: TRBV7-9
J: TRBJ1-2
CDR3: CASSLDLGGYTF
DNA: TGTGCCAGCAGCTTAGACCTGGGAGGCTACACCTTC

D: .
size: .
V: TRBV30
J: TRBJ1-3
CDR3: CAWRQGPGNTIYF
DNA: TGTGCCTGGAGGCAGGGGCCTGGAAACACCATATATTTT

D: TRBD2
size: .
V: TRBV5-4
J: TRBJ2-7
CDR3: CASSLTSGGTYEQYF
DNA: TGTGCCAGCAGTTTGACTAGCGGGGGAACCTACGAGCAGTACTTC

D: .
size: .
V: TRBV11-3
J: TRBJ2-7
CDR3: CASSPGGGTYSYEQYF
DNA: TGTGCCAGCAGCCCTGGGGGCGGAACGTACTCCTACGAGCAGTACTTC

D: .
size: .
V: TRBV5-4
J: TRBJ2-7
CDR3: CAKADSPSSYEQYF
DNA: TGTGCCAAGGCGGACTCGCCGAGCTCCTACGAGCAGTACTTC

D: .
size: .
V: TRBV14
J: TRBJ2-6
CDR3: CASSQAGANVLTF
DNA: TGTGCCAGCAGCCAAGCTGGGGCCAACGTCCTGACTTTC

D: TRBD2
size: .
V: TRBV6-6
J: TRBJ2-5
CDR3: CASSWSGGAIQETQYF
DNA: TGTGCCAGCAGTTGGAGCGGGGGGGCTATTCAAGAGACCCAGTACTTC

D: TRBD1
size: .
V: TRBV19
J: TRBJ2-3
CDR3: CASSKTGAREETQYF
DNA: TGTGCCAGTAGTAAGACAGGGGCAAGGGAGGAGACGCAGTATTTT

D: .
size: .
V: TRBV5-8
J: TRBJ1-1
CDR3: CASSRDRNTEAFF
DNA: TGTGCCAGCAGCCGTGACAGGAACACTGAAGCTTTCTTT

D: .
size: .
V: TRBV4-2
J: TRBJ1-2
CDR3: CASSQDEGRIYGYTF
DNA: TGTGCCAGCAGCCAAGATGAGGGACGGATCTATGGCTACACCTTC

D: TRBD1
size: .
V: TRBV11-2
J: TRBJ1-2
CDR3: CASSLGGTGEGYTF
DNA: TGTGCCAGCAGCTTAGGTGGTACAGGGGAAGGCTACACCTTC

D: TRBD2
size: .
V: TRBV12-5
J: TRBJ2-1
CDR3: CASGLVAGGNNEQFF
DNA: TGTGCTAGTGGTTTGGTAGCGGGGGGTAATAATGAGCAGTTCTTC

D: .
size: .
V: TRBV5-6
J: TRBJ1-2
CDR3: CASSLAAPGLVGGYTF
DNA: TGTGCCAGCAGCTTGGCCGCACCCGGCCTAGTTGGTGGCTACACCTTC

D: .
size: once
V: TRBV5-1
J: TRBJ2-7
CDR3: CASSAGVQEYEQYF
DNA: TGCGCCAGCAGCGCCGGAGTCCAGGAATACGAGCAGTACTTC

D: .
size: once
V: TRBV5-4
J: TRBJ1-5
CDR3: CASSLQGSNQPQHF
DNA: TGTGCCAGCAGCCTACAGGGTAGCAATCAGCCCCAGCATTTT

D: .
size: .
V: TRBV7-8
J: TRBJ2-1
CDR3: CASSTGPYNEQFF
DNA: TGTGCCAGCAGCACGGGACCGTACAATGAGCAGTTCTTC

D: .
size: .
V: TRBV2
J: TRBJ1-2
CDR3: CASRGDGYTF
DNA: TGTGCCAGCAGGGGGGATGGCTACACCTTC